The clone carrying this T cell receptor (beta chain) was picked up many times. The V gene's germline CDR1 is MNHNS and CDR2 SASEGT. The ends lost 5 bases at V and 0 bases at J; junction bases unmatched: 4. This CDR3 region has 16 residues. The sample comes from a study of metastatic and nonmetastatic thyroid tumors. Authors' analysis steps: CDR3 was compared across clinicopathological groups, and the resulting differences were used to build a distant-metastasis classifier for papillary thyroid cancer. Through MiXCR, TCRdb re-clonotyped the PCR reads. In this record, the V and J calls reflect TCRdb's handling and not the investigators' own analysis. Altogether about 28,000 clones are present, roughly 4% being singletons, with the ten largest covering roughly 3.2%. Not a single patient had been given any form of treatment at any point before undergoing thyroid surgery.

The J gene is TRBJ2-3, the V gene TRBV6-1, with 11 bases that match TRBD2. The receptor was isolated from a male donor with papillary thyroid cancer or a benign thyroid nodule (not recorded which). Some clones in this sample may be carry-over from other donors' samples. The source material was blood. CDR3 coding DNA: TGTGCCAGCAGTATAAGACTAGCGGGAAGCACAGATACGCAGTATTTT. This codes for CASSIRLAGSTDTQYF.